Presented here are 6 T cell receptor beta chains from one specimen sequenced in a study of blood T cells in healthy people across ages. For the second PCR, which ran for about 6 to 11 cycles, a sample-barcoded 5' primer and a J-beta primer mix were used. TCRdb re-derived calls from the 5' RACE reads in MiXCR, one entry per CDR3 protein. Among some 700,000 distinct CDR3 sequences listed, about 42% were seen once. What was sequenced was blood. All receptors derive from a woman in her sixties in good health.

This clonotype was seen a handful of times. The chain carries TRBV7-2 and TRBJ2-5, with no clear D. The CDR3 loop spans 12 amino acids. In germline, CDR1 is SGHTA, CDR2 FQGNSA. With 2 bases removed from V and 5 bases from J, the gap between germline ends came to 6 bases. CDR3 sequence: CASSLKGETQYF. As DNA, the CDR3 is TGTGCCAGCAGCTTAAAGGGTGAGACCCAGTACTTC. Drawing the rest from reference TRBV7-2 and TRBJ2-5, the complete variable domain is GAGVSQSPSNKVTEKGKDVELRCDPISGHTALYWYRQSLGQGLEFLIYFQGNSAPDKSGLPSDRFSAERTGGSVSTLTIQRTQQEDSAVYLCASSLKGETQYFGPGTRLLVL.

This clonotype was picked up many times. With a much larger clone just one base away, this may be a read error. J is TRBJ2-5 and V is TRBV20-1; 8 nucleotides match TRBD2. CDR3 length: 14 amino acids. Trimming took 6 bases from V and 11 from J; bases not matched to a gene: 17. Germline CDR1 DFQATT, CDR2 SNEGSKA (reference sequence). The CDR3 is CSAYGGAGSGEQYF. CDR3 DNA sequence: TGCAGTGCGTACGGGGGGGCCGGCTCGGGTGAGCAGTACTTC.

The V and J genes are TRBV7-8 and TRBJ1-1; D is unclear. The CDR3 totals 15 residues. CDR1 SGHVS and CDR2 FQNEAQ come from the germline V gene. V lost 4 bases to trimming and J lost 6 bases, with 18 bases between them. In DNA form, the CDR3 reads TGTGCCAGCAGCTGTGGAGAGCCGGGTATTTCTGAAGCTTTCTTT. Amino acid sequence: CASSCGEPGISEAFF.

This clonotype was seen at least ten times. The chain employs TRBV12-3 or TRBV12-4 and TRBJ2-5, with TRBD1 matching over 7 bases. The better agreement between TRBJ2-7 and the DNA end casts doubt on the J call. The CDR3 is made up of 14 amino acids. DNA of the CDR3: TGTGCCAGCAGTTTATCGAACAGGGGTCGCGAGCAGTACTTC. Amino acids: CASSLSNRGREQYF.

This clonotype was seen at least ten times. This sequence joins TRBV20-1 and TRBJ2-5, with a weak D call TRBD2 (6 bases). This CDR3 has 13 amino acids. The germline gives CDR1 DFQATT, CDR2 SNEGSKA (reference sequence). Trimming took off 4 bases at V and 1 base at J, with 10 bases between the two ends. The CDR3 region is CSAIAGRQETQYF. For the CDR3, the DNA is TGCAGTGCTATTGCGGGGCGCCAAGAGACCCAGTACTTC.

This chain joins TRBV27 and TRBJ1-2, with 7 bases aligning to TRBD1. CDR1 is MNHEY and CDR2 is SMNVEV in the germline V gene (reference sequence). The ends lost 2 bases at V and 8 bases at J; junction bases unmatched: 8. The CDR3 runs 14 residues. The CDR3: CASSLIGGGTGYTF. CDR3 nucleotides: TGTGCCAGCAGTTTAATTGGAGGGGGCACAGGCTACACCTTC.